This T cell receptor (beta chain) originates from a study of blood T cell repertoires in COVID-19. Study-level information: The samples span acute and convalescent COVID-19 from the United States, Italy and Spain. T cells, B-cell-depleted T cells, or PBMCs provided the cDNA or gDNA that served as material.

Per the authors' pipeline: Reference gene primer amplification in the assay estimated nucleated cell counts. The assay was immunoSEQ multiplex PCR, and TCRdb's table has in-frame clones only and misses some. Clone size and V and J calls were adopted from that table, with D and trimming inferred from the DNA. The sample lists 200,000 to 250,000 clones; around nine tenths were seen once. Participant-given clinical history determined each cohort assignment. V was clipped by 8 bases and J by 8 bases, with 12 bases between them. In germline, CDR1 is MNHEY, CDR2 SVGAGI. The length of the CDR3 is 11 residues.

Sample: PBMCs or T cells enriched from blood (not recorded which). The chain couples TRBV6-5 to TRBJ1-2; D unclear. This clonotype originated in a woman between 50 and 59 years old with acute COVID-19. CDR3 region: CASRDSWGYTF. The CDR3 DNA is TGTGCCAGCCGCGACTCCTGGGGCTACACCTTC.